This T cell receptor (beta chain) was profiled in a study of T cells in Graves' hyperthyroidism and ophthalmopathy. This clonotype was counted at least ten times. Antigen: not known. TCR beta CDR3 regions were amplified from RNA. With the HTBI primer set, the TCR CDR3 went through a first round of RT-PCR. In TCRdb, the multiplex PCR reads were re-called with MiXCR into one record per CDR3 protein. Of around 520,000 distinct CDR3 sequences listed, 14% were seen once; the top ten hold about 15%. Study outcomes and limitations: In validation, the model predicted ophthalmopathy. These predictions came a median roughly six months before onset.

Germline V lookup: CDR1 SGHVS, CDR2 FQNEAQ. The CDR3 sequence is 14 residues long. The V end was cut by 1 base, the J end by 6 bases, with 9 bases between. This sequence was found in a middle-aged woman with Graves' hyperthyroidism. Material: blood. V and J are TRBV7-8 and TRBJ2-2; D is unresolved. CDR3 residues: CASSLEVVPGELFF. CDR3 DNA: TGTGCCAGCAGCTTAGAAGTGGTCCCCGGGGAGCTGTTTTTT.